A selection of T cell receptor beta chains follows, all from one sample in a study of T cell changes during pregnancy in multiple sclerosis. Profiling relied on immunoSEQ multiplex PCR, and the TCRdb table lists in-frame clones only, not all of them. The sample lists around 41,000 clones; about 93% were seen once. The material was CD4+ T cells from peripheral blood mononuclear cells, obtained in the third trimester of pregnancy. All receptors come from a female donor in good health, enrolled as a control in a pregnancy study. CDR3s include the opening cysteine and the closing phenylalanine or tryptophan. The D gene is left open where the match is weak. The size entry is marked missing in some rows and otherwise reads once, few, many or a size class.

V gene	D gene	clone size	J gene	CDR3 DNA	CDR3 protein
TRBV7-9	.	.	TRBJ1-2	TGTGCCAGCAGCTCCCCCTCCGGACAGAACTATGGCTACACCTTC	CASSSPSGQNYGYTF
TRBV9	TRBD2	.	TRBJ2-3	TGTGCCAGCAGCGTCCGGGACTACACAGATACGCAGTATTTT	CASSVRDYTDTQYF
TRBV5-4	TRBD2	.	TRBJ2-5	TGTGCCAGCAGCTTTTGGGCGGGGGAGGGGGAGACCCAGTACTTC	CASSFWAGEGETQYF
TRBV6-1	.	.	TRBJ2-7	TGTGCCAGCAGTCCCCAGCTAGGGAGCGGCTACGAGCAGTACTTC	CASSPQLGSGYEQYF
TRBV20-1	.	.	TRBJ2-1	TGCAGTGCTAGGGCTAGTTCGGGTCAGTTCTTC	CSARASSGQFF
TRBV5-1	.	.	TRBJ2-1	TGCGCCAGCAGCTTGCCTAGCGTGGGCAATAATGAGCAGTTCTTC	CASSLPSVGNNEQFF
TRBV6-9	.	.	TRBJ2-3	TGTGCCAGCGTTTGGCGGGCTATCACAGATACGCAGTATTTT	CASVWRAITDTQYF
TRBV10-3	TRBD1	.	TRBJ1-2	TGTGCCTCGCGGGACAGGTCCACCCCCTATGGCTACACCTTC	CASRDRSTPYGYTF
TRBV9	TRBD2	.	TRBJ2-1	TGTGCCAGCAGCGCCACTCCCGGACTAGCGGACAATGAGCAGTTCTTC	CASSATPGLADNEQFF
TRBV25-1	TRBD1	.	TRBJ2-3	TGTGCCAGCAGCCGTCCACAGGGGCCGACTAGCACAGATACGCAGTATTTT	CASSRPQGPTSTDTQYF
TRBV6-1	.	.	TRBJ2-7	TGTGCCAGCAGTGAAGCAGGGGCCGGCAGGTGGTACGAGCAGTACTTC	CASSEAGAGRWYEQYF
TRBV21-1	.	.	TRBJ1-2	TGTGCCAGCAGCAAGGGACAGGGGGAGGGCTATGGCTACACCTTC	CASSKGQGEGYGYTF
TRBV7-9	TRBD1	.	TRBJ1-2	TGTGCCAGCAGCTTAGCCGACAGGGGGCGAGGTGGCTACACCTTC	CASSLADRGRGGYTF
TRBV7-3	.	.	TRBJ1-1	TGTGCCAGCAGCTCCGGATCAGGGAACACTGAAGCTTTCTTT	CASSSGSGNTEAFF
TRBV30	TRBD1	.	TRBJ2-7	TGTGCCTGGAGCGCCACAGGGGCCGAGCAGTACTTC	CAWSATGAEQYF
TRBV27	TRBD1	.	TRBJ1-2	TGTGCCAGCGGGCCCAGACAGGGGAATCTCTATGGCTACACCTTC	CASGPRQGNLYGYTF
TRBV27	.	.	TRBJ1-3	TGTGCCCCCTCCATGGGGGGCTCTGGAAACACCATATATTTT	CAPSMGGSGNTIYF
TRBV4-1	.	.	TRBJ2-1	TGCGCCAGCAGCCAAGATCAAGGACAGACTTACAATGAGCAGTTCTTC	CASSQDQGQTYNEQFF
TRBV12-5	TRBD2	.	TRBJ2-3	TGTGCTAGTGGTCCATCGGGACTAGCCGCAGATACGCAGTATTTT	CASGPSGLAADTQYF
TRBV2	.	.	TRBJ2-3	TGTGCCAGCAGACCTTCGGACTCGCACACAGATACGCAGTATTTT	CASRPSDSHTDTQYF
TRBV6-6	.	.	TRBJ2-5	TGTGCCAGCAGTTGGTCAGGGGGAGGGACCCAGTACTTC	CASSWSGGGTQYF
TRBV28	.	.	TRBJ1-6	TGTGCCACCCCAGGGAACACCTATAATTCACCCCTCCACTTT	CATPGNTYNSPLHF
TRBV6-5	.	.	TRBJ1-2	TGTGCCAGCAGTTACGAGGGAGGGCATCCCTACACCTTC	CASSYEGGHPYTF
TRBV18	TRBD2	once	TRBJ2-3	TGTGCCAGCTCCCTTAGCGGGGGGAACACAGATACGCAGTATTTT	CASSLSGGNTDTQYF
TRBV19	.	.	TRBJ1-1	TGTGCCAGTAGTAATTCGGGAGGGGTGAACACTGAAGCTTTCTTT	CASSNSGGVNTEAFF
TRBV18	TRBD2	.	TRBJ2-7	TGTGCCAGCTCACAGTCGGGACTAGGGTACGAGCAGTACTTC	CASSQSGLGYEQYF
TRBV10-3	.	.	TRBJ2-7	TGTGCCATCAGTGACACCTACGAGCAGTACTTC	CAISDTYEQYF
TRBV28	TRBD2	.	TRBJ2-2	TGTGCCAGCAGGAGCGGGACGAACACCGGGGAGCTGTTTTTT	CASRSGTNTGELFF
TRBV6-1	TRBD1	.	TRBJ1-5	TGTGCCAGCAGTGGATTGCAGGGGGCTAGCAATCAGCCCCAGCATTTT	CASSGLQGASNQPQHF
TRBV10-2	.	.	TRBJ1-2	TGCGCCAGCAGTGAGGTGGGCGGGGGCTATGGCTACACCTTC	CASSEVGGGYGYTF
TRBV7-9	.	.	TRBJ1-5	TGTGCCAGCAGCCCAGACAATCAGCCCCAGCATTTT	CASSPDNQPQHF
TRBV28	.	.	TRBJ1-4	TGTGCCAGCAGTTGGGGCACCGAAAAACTGTTTTTT	CASSWGTEKLFF
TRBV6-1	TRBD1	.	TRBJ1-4	TGTGCCAGCAGTGGATCCGGGACAGGGGTAGAAAAACTGTTTTTT	CASSGSGTGVEKLFF
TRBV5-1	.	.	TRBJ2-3	TGCGCCAGCAGCCGGGGATGGGGTTCTAGCACAGATACGCAGTATTTT	CASSRGWGSSTDTQYF
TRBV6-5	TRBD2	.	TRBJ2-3	TGTGCCAGCAGCAATCGGGGGGGGGCCACAGATACGCAGTATTTT	CASSNRGGATDTQYF
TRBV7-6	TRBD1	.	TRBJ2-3	TGTGCCAGCAGCTTAAGACAGGGGGGTTCTAGCACAGATACGCAGTATTTT	CASSLRQGGSSTDTQYF
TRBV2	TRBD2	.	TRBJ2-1	TGTGCCAGCACTTTGGCCCTTAGGGGCGGGAGGGCGAATGAGCAGTTCTTC	CASTLALRGGRANEQFF
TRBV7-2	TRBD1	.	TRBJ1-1	TGTGCCAGCAGCTTTAGAGCCCCAGGGACAGGGAACACTGAAGCTTTCTTT	CASSFRAPGTGNTEAFF
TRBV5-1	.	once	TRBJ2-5	TGCGCCAGCAGCTTGGGTCTTCGAGCGGAACAAGAGACCCAGTACTTC	CASSLGLRAEQETQYF